There are many counts of the clone carrying this TCR beta chain. Its cognate antigen is unknown. TCRdb re-analysed the 5' RACE reads in MiXCR, keeping a single row per CDR3 protein. The sample yields about 250,000 distinct CDR3 sequences, 7.5% seen once. This entry comes from a study of identical twins. Broader study findings: The presence of invariant MAIT and iNKT cells could partly confound analyses of zero-insertion sequences. Sequences that were beta out-of-frame showed weaker excess twin sharing.

This CDR3 comprises 15 residues. J was trimmed by 4 bases and V by 0 bases; bases with no gene match: 5. CDR1 is SGHVS, CDR2 FNYEAQ, per germline. This sample was also put to use in a study of yellow fever vaccine responses in identical twins.

The clonotype originates from a young woman in good health. Source material: CD8+ T cells sorted from blood. J is TRBJ1-1 and V is TRBV7-6; TRBD1 aligns across 7 bases. CDR3 region: CASSLASTGITEAFF. The CDR3 nucleotides read TGTGCCAGCAGCTTAGCATCGACAGGGATCACTGAAGCTTTCTTT. Supplemented by reference TRBV7-6 and TRBJ1-1, the full variable domain reads GAGVSQSPRYKVTKRGQDVALRCDPISGHVSLYWYRQALGQGPEFLTYFNYEAQQDKSGLPNDRFSAERPEGSISTLTIQRTEQRDSAMYRCASSLASTGITEAFFGQGTRLTVV.